The present entry profiles one T cell receptor (beta chain) with its context. Its antigen is unknown. The sample comes from a study of identical twins. The CDR3 extends over 14 amino acids. V was pared by 6 bases and J by 11 bases, with 12 bases of the junction left unmatched. One entry per CDR3 protein, called by TCRdb with MiXCR from the 5' RACE reads. Altogether approximately 890,000 distinct CDR3 sequences are present, 9% to 15% being singletons, with the ten largest covering around 1.6%. General observations from the study: Diverse VJ usage suggested most zero-insertion clonotypes were not invariant T cells. Out-of-frame alpha sequences common to twins were enriched for low generation probability. Abundant beta clonotypes from cord blood bore fewer insertions; memory repertoires lacked this pattern.

These data were likewise used in another study, on yellow fever vaccine responses in identical twins.

The source of this sequence is a woman under 30 in good health. The V gene is TRBV12-3 or TRBV12-4, the J gene TRBJ2-7; 11 bases agree with TRBD1. The sample comprised PBMCs. Here the CDR3 reads CASSSAGTGGREYF. The CDR3 coding sequence is TGTGCCAGCAGCTCGGCCGGGACAGGGGGTAGGGAGTACTTC.